Below are 10 T cell receptor beta chains sequenced from a single sample in a study of T-cell memory formation after mild COVID-19. MiXCR, applied by TCRdb to the 5' RACE reads, yields one record per CDR3 protein. The table has roughly 450,000 distinct CDR3 sequences, about 18% seen once; the top ten hold more than 9%. The sample comprised PBMCs or a T cell subset sorted from them (not recorded which). The receptors derive from an adult woman who had mild COVID-19 (a few samples of this study predate the infection). Cell type and time point are not known.

This clonotype was seen only a few times. J is TRBJ2-1 and V is TRBV5-1; D may be TRBD1 (6 bases). The germline CDR1 and CDR2 sequences are SGHRS and YFSETQ. V was shortened by 2 bases and J by 8 bases, with 14 bases between the two germline ends. The CDR3 has 14 amino acids. DNA for the CDR3: TGCGCCAGCAGCTTTCAGAGACAGGTTGATGAGCAGTTCTTC. This codes for CASSFQRQVDEQFF.

The chain uses TRBV29-1 and TRBJ2-3; perhaps TRBD1 as D (6 bases). V shed 0 bases and J shed 2 bases, with 12 bases lying between them. CDR1 SQVTM and CDR2 ANQGSEA come from the germline V gene. CDR3 size: 15 residues. As DNA, the CDR3 is TGCAGCGTTGAAGATCAGGGGACCTACACAGATACGCAGTATTTT. Protein sequence: CSVEDQGTYTDTQYF.

This clonotype has just a few counts. The chain uses TRBV7-2 and TRBJ1-1, with 7 bases lining up with TRBD1. The CDR3 length is 14 residues. Germline V CDR1 and CDR2: SGHTA, FQGNSA. With V trimmed by 5 bases and J by 6 bases, 9 bases remained unmatched. CDR3 amino acids: CASSPQMTGPEAFF. The CDR3 DNA reads TGTGCCAGCAGCCCCCAAATGACAGGGCCTGAAGCTTTCTTT.

The chain uses TRBV24-1 and TRBJ2-7, with 7 bases aligning to TRBD1. This CDR3 is 15 amino acids long. The germline V gene has CDR1 KGHDR and CDR2 SFDVKD. Losses at the gene ends were 4 bases for V and 4 bases for J; bases not matched to a gene: 9. CDR3 loop: CATSESSGGRYEQYF. CDR3 DNA sequence: TGTGCCACCAGTGAATCGTCAGGGGGTAGGTACGAGCAGTACTTC.

The chain is built from TRBV20-1 and TRBJ1-6, with a tentative D call TRBD1 (6 bases). Trimming left V 2 bases short and J 4 bases short, with 18 bases between. The CDR3 is 17 amino acids. Looked up from germline, CDR1 is DFQATT and CDR2 is SNEGSKA (reference sequence). The CDR3 DNA sequence: TGCAGTGCTAGACCCGGGGGGGGCGCGTTGTATAATTCACCCCTCCACTTT. Residues: CSARPGGGALYNSPLHF.

This clonotype was recorded a few times. The chain employs TRBV7-9 and TRBJ1-6, with TRBD1 as a possible D gene (5 bases). The germline CDR1 and CDR2 sequences are SEHNR and FQNEAQ (reference sequence). Trimming shortened V by 4 bases and J by 7 bases, and 14 bases separated the two germline ends. The CDR3 consists of 15 residues. CDR3 sequence: CASSSSARGNSPLHF. For the CDR3, the DNA is TGTGCCAGCAGCTCCTCCGCCCGGGGGAATTCACCCCTCCACTTT.

In regard to this clonotype: A much larger clonotype is one base distant, so this may be a read error. The chain has TRBV5-5 and TRBJ2-6; 7 nucleotides align to TRBD1. The length of the CDR3 is 15 residues. CDR1 and CDR2 from the germline V gene are SGHKS and YYEKEE (reference sequence). Trimming cost V 4 bases and J 3 bases; bases outside gene matches: 4. The CDR3 nucleotides read TGTGCCAGCAGCCAGGACAGGCGTGGGGCCAACGTCCTGACTTTC. This gives the protein CASSQDRRGANVLTF.

The table lists this clonotype with a few counts. The gene calls are TRBV6-5 and TRBJ2-1; D remains unclear. The CDR3 is 12 amino acids. Germline V gives CDR1 MNHEY, CDR2 SVGAGI. Trimming removed 0 bases at V and 10 bases at J, with 7 bases between. The CDR3 bases are TGTGCCAGCAGTTACTCGACTGGAGAGCAGTTCTTC. Its translation is CASSYSTGEQFF.

On this clonotype: One end of the junction fails to match germline, which may point to a read error. The chain joins TRBV30 to TRBJ2-7, with TRBD1 identical over 10 bases. The length of the CDR3 is 14 residues. Looked up from germline, CDR1 is GTSNPN and CDR2 is SVGIG (reference sequence). The CDR3 loop reads CAWSGGTGVVEKYF. In DNA, the CDR3 is TGTGCCTGGAGTGGCGGGACAGGGGTTGTCGAGAAGTACTTC.

There are a few counts of this clonotype. This sequence joins TRBV5-1 and TRBJ2-5; no firm D call. With 3 bases removed from V and 1 base from J, the gap between germline ends came to 22 bases. The CDR3 has 18 residues. Germline V gene data show CDR1 as SGHRS and CDR2 as YFSETQ. The CDR3 sequence: CASSSRSYQELLQETQYF. DNA of the CDR3: TGCGCCAGCAGCTCCAGGAGTTATCAGGAGCTACTCCAAGAGACCCAGTACTTC.